This passage covers 27 T cell receptor beta chains from one sample sequenced in a study of T cell repertoires in cytomegalovirus infection. TCRdb re-called the reads with MiXCR, one entry per CDR3 protein. This sample has more than 400,000 distinct CDR3 sequences, with around 27% found just once. The sequencing input was PBMCs. All receptors derive from a human donor in good health (CMV status not recorded). Some clones in this sample may be carry-over from other donors' samples.

This rearrangement joins TRBV11-2 to TRBJ2-2; TRBD1 agrees at 10 bases. CDR3 length: 17 residues. Trimming removed 4 bases from V and 4 bases from J; junction bases left unmatched: 9. From germline, CDR1 is SGHAT and CDR2 FQNNGV. In DNA form, the CDR3 reads TGTGCCAGCAGCTCGTTCCGGGACAGGGGAGGCACCGGGGAGCTGTTTTTT. This gives the protein CASSSFRDRGGTGELFF.

Many counts were recorded for this clonotype. The J gene is TRBJ2-7, the V gene TRBV7-8, with a tentative D call TRBD2 (5 bases). The V end lost 5 bases, the J end lost 3 bases, and 23 bases lay between the germline ends. This CDR3 spans 17 amino acids. Germline V lookup: CDR1 SGHVS, CDR2 FQNEAQ. For the CDR3, the DNA is TGTGCCAGCAGCCCTCGGAGGTCGCCGAGTCAAAGCTACGAGCAGTACTTC. Its translation: CASSPRRSPSQSYEQYF.

This clonotype was picked up a small number of times. The chain employs TRBV3-1 and TRBJ1-6; D might be TRBD1 (5 bases). Germline V gives CDR1 LGHDT, CDR2 YNNKEL (reference sequence). CDR3 size: 18 residues. The ends were cut back, 4 bases at V and 7 bases at J, with 23 bases in the middle. DNA for the CDR3: TGTGCCAGCAGCCCCAGCAATCCTTGGGGGGACTCGAATTCACCCCTCCACTTT. This encodes CASSPSNPWGDSNSPLHF.

This clonotype occurred a few times. The chain combines TRBV7-9 with TRBJ2-2; a weak D match, TRBD1 (6 bases). The CDR3 loop spans 16 amino acids. Germline V lookup: CDR1 SEHNR, CDR2 FQNEAQ (reference sequence). Between the trimmed V and J ends, which lost 2 bases and 3 bases, there was a span of 13 bases. CDR3 sequence: CASSLWAGVYTGELFF. The DNA of the CDR3 is TGTGCCAGCAGCTTATGGGCAGGGGTCTACACCGGGGAGCTGTTTTTT. The whole variable domain, remainder taken from reference TRBV7-9 and TRBJ2-2, is DTGVSQNPRHKITKRGQNVTFRCDPISEHNRLYWYRQTLGQGPEFLTYFQNEAQLEKSRLLSDRFSAERPKGSFSTLEIQRTEQGDSAMYLCASSLWAGVYTGELFFGEGSRLTVL.

This clonotype occurred a few times. The CDR3: CSVEVGTGGAEQYF. In DNA form, the CDR3 reads TGCAGCGTTGAGGTCGGGACAGGGGGCGCCGAGCAGTACTTC. J is TRBJ2-7 and V is TRBV29-1; 12 positions match TRBD1. This CDR3 contains 14 residues. V shed 3 bases, J shed 6 bases, and the junction held 6 bases outside the gene matches. The V gene's germline CDR1 is SQVTM and CDR2 ANQGSEA.

V usage is TRBV29-1 and J usage is TRBJ1-1; unclear D gene. The CDR3 consists of 13 residues. Trimming shortened V by 4 bases and J by 2 bases, and 11 bases separated the two germline ends. The germline V gene encodes CDR1 SQVTM and CDR2 ANQGSEA. The CDR3 region is CSVGHITNTEAFF. The CDR3 DNA follows: TGCAGCGTTGGACACATTACAAACACTGAAGCTTTCTTT.

Regarding this clonotype: The CDR3 carries no conserved terminal phenylalanine or tryptophan, so it likely arises from a read error. The DNA is omitted, as the CDR3 cannot be located on it reliably, and the CDR3 follows TCRdb's listing. This chain connects TRBV28 to TRBJ1-1. The CDR3 totals 11 residues, both ends included. The V gene's germline CDR1 is MDHEN and CDR2 SYDVKM. CDR3 residues: CASSNDPPYAY.

This chain uses TRBV19 with TRBJ2-3, with 10 bases fitting TRBD2. Germline CDR1 is LNHDA and CDR2 is SQIVND (reference sequence). V dropped 6 bases and J dropped 2; count of bases not matched to a gene: 5. The CDR3 runs to 15 residues. In nucleotides, the CDR3 is TGTGCCAGTAGCCGACTAGCGGGCCTCACAGATACGCAGTATTTT. Its translation is CASSRLAGLTDTQYF.

V gene TRBV12-3 or TRBV12-4 combines with J gene TRBJ2-7; a weak D match, TRBD1 (5 bases). V dropped 1 base and J dropped 5 bases, with 15 bases sitting between them. The CDR3 sequence is 15 residues long. CDR3 DNA sequence: TGTGCCAGCAGTTTAGAGGGGTCAGGGTCCCACGAGCAGTACTTC. Its protein is CASSLEGSGSHEQYF.

The chain uses TRBV27 and TRBJ2-1; D gene uncertain. The CDR3 has 14 amino acids. V was cut by 0 bases and J by 6 bases, with 9 bases left in between. Per the germline V gene, CDR1 is MNHEY and CDR2 is SMNVEV (reference sequence). The CDR3 nucleotides are TGTGCCAGCAGTTTATCTACATCCCGCAATGAGCAGTTCTTC. It encodes CASSLSTSRNEQFF.

This clonotype was recorded at least ten times. The CDR3 nucleotides are TGTGCCAGCAGCCGGCAAAGTCAAGTGGCAGATACGCAGTATTTT. Its translation: CASSRQSQVADTQYF. The rearrangement links TRBV7-2 to TRBJ2-3, with D uncertain. The CDR3 contains 15 residues. Germline V lookup: CDR1 SGHTA, CDR2 FQGNSA. The V and J ends lost 5 bases and 4 bases respectively, with 16 bases between them.

V and J are TRBV15 and TRBJ2-2, with unresolved D. Germline values: CDR1 LNHNV, CDR2 YYDKDF (reference sequence). V was trimmed by 4 bases and J by 4 bases, leaving 4 bases between them. CDR3 length: 12 residues. The CDR3: CATSMGTGELFF. In DNA, the CDR3 is TGTGCCACCAGCATGGGCACCGGGGAGCTGTTTTTT.

This clonotype has at least ten counts. This rearrangement joins TRBV7-2 to TRBJ2-1, with a possible D match to TRBD2 (6 bases). This CDR3 spans 17 amino acids. Germline CDR1 SGHTA, CDR2 FQGNSA. V dropped 2 bases and J dropped 0 bases, with 14 bases sitting between them. The CDR3 nucleotides read TGTGCCAGCAGCTTAACTAGCCCTCATAGCTCCTACAATGAGCAGTTCTTC. It encodes CASSLTSPHSSYNEQFF.

In its sample, this clonotype was seen once. A read error may produce the germline difference seen at one junction end. The rearrangement joins TRBV7-9 to TRBJ2-3; D perhaps matches TRBD2 (5 bases). The CDR3 loop spans 11 amino acids. The germline CDR1 and CDR2 sequences are SEHNR and FQNEAQ (reference sequence). The CDR3 sequence: CVIARTDTQYF. CDR3 DNA sequence: TGCGTGATAGCGCGCACAGATACGCAGTATTTT.

This clonotype was recorded many times. V and J are TRBV7-2 and TRBJ2-1, with a tentative D call TRBD2 (6 bases). Germline V gives CDR1 SGHTA, CDR2 FQGNSA. The V gene lost 3 bases and the J gene lost 3 bases, with 9 bases spanning the gap. The CDR3 is 14 residues long. CDR3 DNA: TGTGCCAGCAGCTTTGGGGGGTACTACAATGAGCAGTTCTTC. This gives the protein CASSFGGYYNEQFF.

A few counts support this clonotype. This chain links TRBV19 with TRBJ2-3, with D tentatively TRBD2 (6 bases). CDR3 size: 11 residues. Germline V gives CDR1 LNHDA, CDR2 SQIVND (reference sequence). V was trimmed by 8 bases and J by 6 bases, leaving 9 bases between them. The CDR3 DNA is TGTGCCAGTGGACTATTTGATACGCAGTATTTT. It specifies CASGLFDTQYF.

This clonotype was seen many times. The chain joins TRBV7-6 to TRBJ2-5, with D possibly being TRBD1 (5 bases). This CDR3 contains 18 residues. Deletions cut 1 base from V and 0 bases from J, with 18 bases between. The germline V gene encodes CDR1 SGHVS and CDR2 FNYEAQ. The DNA for the CDR3 is TGTGCCAGCAGCTTAGTTTCAGTCGGCCCAGGGTACCAAGAGACCCAGTACTTC. Its translation: CASSLVSVGPGYQETQYF.

This clonotype was counted once. The chain combines TRBV7-3 with TRBJ2-1, with 12 bases aligning to TRBD2. Germline V gene sequence: CDR1 SGHTA, CDR2 FQGTGA. V lost 2 bases, J lost 8 bases, and 7 bases stayed unmatched. The CDR3 has 16 residues. The CDR3 here is CASSLRRLAGVDEQFF. The CDR3 nucleotides read TGTGCCAGCAGCTTACGTCGACTAGCGGGAGTTGATGAGCAGTTCTTC.

CDR3 protein: CASSQTGGYEQYV. The CDR3 DNA follows: TGTGCCAGTAGTCAAACAGGGGGCTACGAGCAGTACGTC. The chain has TRBV19 and TRBJ2-7, with TRBD1 matching 8 bases. Germline CDR1 reads LNHDA; CDR2 reads SQIVND (reference sequence). V was pared by 5 bases and J by 3 bases, with 3 bases of the junction left unmatched. The CDR3 contains 13 residues.

The chain combines TRBV3-1 with TRBJ1-3; D not resolved. Between the trimmed V and J ends, which lost 3 bases and 4 bases, there was a span of 7 bases. The CDR3 covers 13 residues. The V gene's germline CDR1 is LGHDT and CDR2 YNNKEL (reference sequence). CDR3 DNA sequence: TGTGCCAGCAGCCAGCAAGGAGGAAACACCATATATTTT. This sequence encodes CASSQQGGNTIYF.

The chain links TRBV7-6 to TRBJ2-7, with 7 bases identical to TRBD1. The ends lost 1 base at V and 10 bases at J; junction bases unmatched: 4. Germline CDR1 and CDR2: SGHVS and FNYEAQ. The CDR3 spans 12 residues. CDR3 region: CASSLERQGQYF. The CDR3 DNA reads TGTGCCAGCAGCTTAGAAAGACAGGGACAGTACTTC.

This clonotype was seen a few times. J is TRBJ2-7 and V is TRBV7-2; D perhaps matches TRBD1 (6 bases). CDR3 size: 13 residues. The V end lost 11 bases, the J end lost 2 bases, and 16 bases lay between the germline ends. The V gene's germline CDR1 is SGHTA and CDR2 FQGNSA. The CDR3 DNA reads TGTGCCGACCCGGGACACGGGACCTACGAGCAGTACTTC. This sequence encodes CADPGHGTYEQYF. Filled out from reference TRBV7-2 and TRBJ2-7, the complete variable domain reads GAGVSQSPSNKVTEKGKDVELRCDPISGHTALYWYRQSLGQGLEFLIYFQGNSAPDKSGLPSDRFSAERTGGSVSTLTIQRTQQEDSAVYLCADPGHGTYEQYFGPGTRLTVT.

The chain carries TRBV6-2 or TRBV6-3 and TRBJ2-1; 10 bases line up with TRBD2. Germline loops: CDR1 MNHEY, CDR2 SVGEGT. V trimming: 5 bases; J trimming: 10 bases; junction bases outside the gene matches: 8. The length of the CDR3 is 14 residues. CDR3 nucleotides: TGTGCCAGCAGTCTGACTAGCGGGCTGGCGGAGCAGTTCTTC. Protein: CASSLTSGLAEQFF.

This clonotype was found once. This rearrangement joins TRBV29-1 to TRBJ2-3, with TRBD1 matching over 9 bases. V shed 6 bases and J 6 bases; nucleotides not matched to a gene: 10. The germline V gene has CDR1 SQVTM and CDR2 ANQGSEA. CDR3 length: 14 amino acids. The CDR3 DNA reads TGCAGCGTCCCACAGGGGGCGAGAACCGATACGCAGTATTTT. This codes for CSVPQGARTDTQYF.

The V gene is TRBV5-6, the J gene TRBJ2-1, with 14 positions matching TRBD2. Germline loops: CDR1 SGHDT, CDR2 YYEEEE. The CDR3 runs to 16 residues. Trimming took 4 bases from V and 4 from J; bases not matched to a gene: 4. Here the CDR3 reads CASSLGLAGVYNEQFF. The DNA of the CDR3 is TGTGCCAGCAGCCTGGGACTAGCGGGAGTATACAATGAGCAGTTCTTC.

This clonotype was observed a handful of times. The gene calls are TRBV6-2 or TRBV6-3 and TRBJ2-4; D may be TRBD1 or TRBD2 (5 bases each). This CDR3 contains 15 residues. Germline-derived CDR1 and CDR2 are MNHEY and SVGEGT. Trimming removed 2 bases at V and 7 bases at J, with 15 bases between. CDR3 protein: CASSYPGAARNIQYF. The CDR3 bases are TGTGCCAGCAGTTACCCCGGGGCAGCTCGCAACATTCAGTACTTC.

This clonotype was counted between two and nine times. The chain recombines TRBV7-9 with TRBJ2-5, with a possible D match to TRBD2 (7 bases). The V end lost 5 bases, the J end lost 1 base, and 17 bases lay between the germline ends. In germline, CDR1 is SEHNR, CDR2 FQNEAQ (reference sequence). CDR3 length: 16 residues. CDR3 region: CASSPQIGGAQETQYF. CDR3 DNA: TGTGCCAGCAGCCCCCAGATAGGGGGGGCCCAAGAGACCCAGTACTTC.